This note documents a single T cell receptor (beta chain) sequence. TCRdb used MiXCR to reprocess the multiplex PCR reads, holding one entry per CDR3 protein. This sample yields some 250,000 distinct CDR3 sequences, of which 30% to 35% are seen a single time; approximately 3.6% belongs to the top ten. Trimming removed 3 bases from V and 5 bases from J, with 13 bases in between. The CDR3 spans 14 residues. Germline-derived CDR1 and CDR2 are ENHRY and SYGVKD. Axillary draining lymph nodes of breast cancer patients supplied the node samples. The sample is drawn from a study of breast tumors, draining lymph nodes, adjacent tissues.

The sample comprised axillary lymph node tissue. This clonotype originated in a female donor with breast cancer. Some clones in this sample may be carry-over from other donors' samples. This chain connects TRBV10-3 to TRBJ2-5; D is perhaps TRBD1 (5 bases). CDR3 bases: TGTGCCATCAGTGAATCTCGACAGAGGGAGACCCAGTACTTC. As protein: CAISESRQRETQYF.